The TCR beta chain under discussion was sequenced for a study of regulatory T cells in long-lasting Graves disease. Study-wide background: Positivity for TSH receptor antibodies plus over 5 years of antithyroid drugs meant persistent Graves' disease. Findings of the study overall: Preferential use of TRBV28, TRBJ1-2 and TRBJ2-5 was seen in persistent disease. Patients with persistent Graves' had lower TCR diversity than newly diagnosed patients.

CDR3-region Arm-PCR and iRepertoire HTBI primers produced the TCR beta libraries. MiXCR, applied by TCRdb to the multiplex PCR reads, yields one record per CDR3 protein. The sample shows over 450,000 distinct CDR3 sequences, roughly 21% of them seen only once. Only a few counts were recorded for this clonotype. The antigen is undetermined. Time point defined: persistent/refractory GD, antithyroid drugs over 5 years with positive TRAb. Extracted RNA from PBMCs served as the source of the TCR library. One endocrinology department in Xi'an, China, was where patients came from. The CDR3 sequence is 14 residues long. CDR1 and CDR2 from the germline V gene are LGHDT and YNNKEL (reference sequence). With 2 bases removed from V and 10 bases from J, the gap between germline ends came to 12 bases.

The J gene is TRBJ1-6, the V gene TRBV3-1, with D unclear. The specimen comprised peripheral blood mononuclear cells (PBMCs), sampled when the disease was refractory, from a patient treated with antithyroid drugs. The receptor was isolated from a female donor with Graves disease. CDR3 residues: CASSQPTIRSPLHF. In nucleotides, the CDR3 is TGTGCCAGCAGCCAACCGACAATCCGCTCACCCCTCCACTTT. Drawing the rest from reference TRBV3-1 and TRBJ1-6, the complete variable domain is DTAVSQTPKYLVTQMGNDKSIKCEQNLGHDTMYWYKQDSKKFLKIMFSYNNKELIINETVPNRFSPKSPDKAHLNLHINSLELGDSAVYFCASSQPTIRSPLHFGNGTRLTVT.